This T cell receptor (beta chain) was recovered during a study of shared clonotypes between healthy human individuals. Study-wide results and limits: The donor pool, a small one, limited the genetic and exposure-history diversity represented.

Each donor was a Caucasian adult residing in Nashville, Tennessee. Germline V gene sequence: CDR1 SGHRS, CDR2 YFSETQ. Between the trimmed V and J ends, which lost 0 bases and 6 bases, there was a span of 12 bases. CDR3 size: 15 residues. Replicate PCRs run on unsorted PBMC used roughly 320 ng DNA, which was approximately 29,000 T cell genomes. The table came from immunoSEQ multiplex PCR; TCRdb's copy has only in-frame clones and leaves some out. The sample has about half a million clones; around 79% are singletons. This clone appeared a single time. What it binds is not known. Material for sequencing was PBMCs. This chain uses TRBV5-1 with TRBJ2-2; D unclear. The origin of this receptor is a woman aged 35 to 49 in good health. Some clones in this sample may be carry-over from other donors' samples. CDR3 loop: CASSLGQLEAGELFF. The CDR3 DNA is TGCGCCAGCAGCTTGGGCCAACTTGAGGCCGGGGAGCTGTTTTTT.